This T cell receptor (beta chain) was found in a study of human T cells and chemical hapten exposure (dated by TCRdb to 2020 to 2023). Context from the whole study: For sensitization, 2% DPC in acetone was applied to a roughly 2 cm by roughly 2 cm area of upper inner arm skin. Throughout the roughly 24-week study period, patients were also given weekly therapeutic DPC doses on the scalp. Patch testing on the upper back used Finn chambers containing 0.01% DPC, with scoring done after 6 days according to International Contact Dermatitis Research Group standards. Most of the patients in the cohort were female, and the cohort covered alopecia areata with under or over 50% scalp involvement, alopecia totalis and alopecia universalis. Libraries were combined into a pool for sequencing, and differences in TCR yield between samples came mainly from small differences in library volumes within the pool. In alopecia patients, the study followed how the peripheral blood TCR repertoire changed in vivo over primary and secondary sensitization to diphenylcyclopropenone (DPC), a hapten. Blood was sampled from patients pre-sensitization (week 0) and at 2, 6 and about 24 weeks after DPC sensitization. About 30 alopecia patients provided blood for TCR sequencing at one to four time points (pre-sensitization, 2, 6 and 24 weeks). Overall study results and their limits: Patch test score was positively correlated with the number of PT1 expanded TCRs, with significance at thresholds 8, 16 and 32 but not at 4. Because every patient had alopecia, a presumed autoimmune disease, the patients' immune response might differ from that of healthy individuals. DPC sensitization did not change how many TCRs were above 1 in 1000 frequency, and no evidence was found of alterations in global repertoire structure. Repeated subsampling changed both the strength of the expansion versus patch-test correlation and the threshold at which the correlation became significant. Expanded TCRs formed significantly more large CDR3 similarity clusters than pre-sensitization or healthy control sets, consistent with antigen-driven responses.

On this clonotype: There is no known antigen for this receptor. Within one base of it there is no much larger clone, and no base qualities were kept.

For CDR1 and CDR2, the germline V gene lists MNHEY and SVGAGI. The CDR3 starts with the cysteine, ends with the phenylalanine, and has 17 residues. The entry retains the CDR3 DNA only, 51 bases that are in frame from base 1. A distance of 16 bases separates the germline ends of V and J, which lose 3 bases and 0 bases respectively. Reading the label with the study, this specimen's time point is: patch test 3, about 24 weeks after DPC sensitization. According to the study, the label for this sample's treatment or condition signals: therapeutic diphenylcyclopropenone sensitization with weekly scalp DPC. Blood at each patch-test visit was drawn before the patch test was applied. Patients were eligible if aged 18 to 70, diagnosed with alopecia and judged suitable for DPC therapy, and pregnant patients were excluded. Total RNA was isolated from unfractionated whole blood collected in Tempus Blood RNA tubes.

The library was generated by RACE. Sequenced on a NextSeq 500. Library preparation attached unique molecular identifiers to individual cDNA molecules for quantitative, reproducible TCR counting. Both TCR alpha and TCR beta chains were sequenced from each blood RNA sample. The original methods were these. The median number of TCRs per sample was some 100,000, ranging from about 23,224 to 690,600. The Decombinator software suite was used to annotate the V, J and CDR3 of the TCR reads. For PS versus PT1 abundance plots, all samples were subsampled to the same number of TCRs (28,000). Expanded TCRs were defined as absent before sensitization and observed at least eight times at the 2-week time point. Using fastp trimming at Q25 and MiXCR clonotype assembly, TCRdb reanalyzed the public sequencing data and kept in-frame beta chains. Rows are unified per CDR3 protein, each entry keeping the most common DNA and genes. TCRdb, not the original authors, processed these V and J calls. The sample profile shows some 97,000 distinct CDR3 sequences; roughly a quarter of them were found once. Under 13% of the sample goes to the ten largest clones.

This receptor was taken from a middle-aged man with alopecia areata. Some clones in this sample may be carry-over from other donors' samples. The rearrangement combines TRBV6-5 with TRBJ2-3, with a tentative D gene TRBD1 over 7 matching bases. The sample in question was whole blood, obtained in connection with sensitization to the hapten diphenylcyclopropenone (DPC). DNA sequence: TGTGCCAGCAGTTATCTAGCAGGGGGGCCTAGCACAGATACGCAGTATTTT. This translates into CASSYLAGGPSTDTQYF.